These 29 T cell receptor beta chains came from one sample sequenced in a study of blood T cells in healthy people across ages. A second PCR, run for about 7 to 11 cycles, used a sample-barcoded 5' primer plus a J-beta primer mix. TCRdb reprocessed the 5' RACE reads with MiXCR, giving one entry per CDR3 protein. The table has about 590,000 distinct CDR3 sequences, approximately 30% seen once. The sample taken for sequencing was blood. The origin of the receptors is a woman of 80 years or more in good health.

There are a few counts of this clonotype. This chain uses TRBV9 with TRBJ1-1; D remains ambiguous. Germline CDR1 SGDLS, CDR2 YYNGEE. Trimming cost V 4 bases and J 0 bases, with 16 bases left between them. This CDR3 contains 16 residues. The CDR3 here is CASSPQWASVNTEAFF. CDR3 nucleotides: TGTGCCAGCAGCCCTCAATGGGCCTCAGTGAACACTGAAGCTTTCTTT.

This clonotype was seen at least ten times. The CDR3 DNA is TGCAGTGCTAGAGGGGGCGGCGGGGGCCCCTCCTACAATGAGCAGTTCTTC. Protein product: CSARGGGGGPSYNEQFF. The chain has TRBV20-1 and TRBJ2-1; maybe TRBD2 (7 bases). The germline CDR1 and CDR2 sequences are DFQATT and SNEGSKA (reference sequence). Trimming shortened V by 1 base and J by 0 bases, and 16 bases separated the two germline ends. The CDR3 loop spans 17 amino acids.

The rearrangement uses TRBV29-1 and TRBJ2-7; tentatively, D is TRBD1 (5 bases). Between the trimmed V and J ends, which lost 4 bases and 1 base, there was a span of 11 bases. Germline CDR1 reads SQVTM; CDR2 reads ANQGSEA. The CDR3 extends over 13 amino acids. CDR3 sequence reads: CSVGQSVSYEQYF. The CDR3 DNA reads as TGCAGCGTTGGACAGAGTGTATCCTACGAGCAGTACTTC.

This chain joins TRBV7-2 and TRBJ2-3; no reliable D call. This CDR3 has 13 residues. Per the germline V gene, CDR1 is SGHTA and CDR2 is FQGNSA. The V end was cut by 6 bases, the J end by 0 bases, with 7 bases between. The CDR3 DNA follows: TGTGCCAGCAGACCTACGAGCACAGATACGCAGTATTTT. Residues: CASRPTSTDTQYF.

The V call is TRBV28, the J call TRBJ1-1; D is possibly TRBD1 (5 bases). Deletions cut 4 bases from V and 4 bases from J, with 16 bases between. CDR1 and CDR2 from the germline V gene are MDHEN and SYDVKM. The length of the CDR3 is 15 residues. CDR3 amino acids: CASSSVGLGGTEAFF. The CDR3 DNA reads as TGTGCCAGCAGTTCCGTAGGTCTGGGGGGCACTGAAGCTTTCTTT.

This clonotype was seen ten or more times. This chain uses TRBV20-1 with TRBJ2-5; 7 bases match TRBD2. The CDR3 totals 16 residues. Germline assignment: CDR1 DFQATT and CDR2 SNEGSKA (reference sequence). V was pared by 1 base and J by 1 base, with 9 bases of the junction left unmatched. CDR3 DNA: TGCAGTGCTAGAGGGGGGAGCGGGGCCTTCCAAGAGACCCAGTACTTC. Its translation is CSARGGSGAFQETQYF.

The chain combines TRBV28 with TRBJ1-2; 7 nucleotides line up with TRBD1. This CDR3 is built from 16 residues. Germline V gene lookup returns CDR1 MDHEN and CDR2 SYDVKM. Trimming cost V 3 bases and J 0 bases; bases outside gene matches: 7. DNA of the CDR3: TGTGCCAGCAGTTTCCCGACAGGGAAAGCTAACTATGGCTACACCTTC. Its protein is CASSFPTGKANYGYTF.

This clonotype was counted at least ten times. The chain is built from TRBV3-1 and TRBJ2-5; 7 bases map to TRBD1. The CDR3 is made up of 14 amino acids. Losses at the gene ends were 4 bases for V and 6 bases for J; bases not matched to a gene: 8. Germline V CDR1 and CDR2: LGHDT, YNNKEL (reference sequence). The CDR3 protein is CASSPLQGRKTQYF. Written as DNA, the CDR3 is TGTGCCAGCAGCCCTTTACAGGGGCGGAAGACCCAGTACTTC.

The chain recombines TRBV29-1 with TRBJ2-7; TRBD1 is a possible D gene (5 bases). This CDR3 is 12 amino acids long. Between the trimmed V and J ends, which lost 7 bases and 4 bases, there was a span of 14 bases. Germline lookup yields CDR1 SQVTM and CDR2 ANQGSEA. CDR3 amino acids: CSARAVNYEQYF. CDR3 DNA sequence: TGCAGCGCCAGGGCGGTCAATTACGAGCAGTACTTC.

This clonotype has a count of ten or more. CDR3 protein: CSATRIPGLAGGRTYEQYF. The CDR3 DNA is TGCAGTGCTACCCGTATTCCAGGACTAGCGGGGGGACGAACCTACGAGCAGTACTTC. This chain joins TRBV20-1 and TRBJ2-7, with 14 bases matching TRBD2. The germline CDR1 and CDR2 sequences are DFQATT and SNEGSKA (reference sequence). The length of the CDR3 is 19 residues. The ends lost 4 bases at V and 2 bases at J; junction bases unmatched: 16.

To note about this clonotype: This may stem from a read error, because a much larger clone lies one nucleotide away. The chain joins TRBV13 to TRBJ2-3; possible D gene TRBD2, 5 bases. The V end lost 5 bases, the J end lost 0 bases, and 15 bases lay between the germline ends. CDR1 is PRHDT and CDR2 is FYEKMQ in the germline V gene (reference sequence). This CDR3 has 16 residues. The CDR3 spells CASSLRGQMSTDTQYF. The DNA of the CDR3 is TGTGCCAGCAGCCTCAGAGGGCAGATGAGCACAGATACGCAGTATTTT. The entire variable domain, with the rest obtained from reference TRBV13 and TRBJ2-3, is as follows: AAGVIQSPRHLIKEKRETATLKCYPIPRHDTVYWYQQGPGQDPQFLISFYEKMQSDKGSIPDRFSAQQFSDYHSELNMSSLELGDSALYFCASSLRGQMSTDTQYFGPGTRLTVL.

In its sample, this clonotype was seen many times. V gene TRBV5-1 combines with J gene TRBJ2-3; D not certain. Germline CDR1 SGHRS, CDR2 YFSETQ. The CDR3 is 12 residues long. Trimming removed 4 bases from V and 2 bases from J, with 5 bases in between. Here the CDR3 DNA reads TGCGCCAGCAGCCTCCCCACAGATACGCAGTATTTT. It codes for CASSLPTDTQYF.

This clonotype came up many times. The V gene is TRBV3-1, the J gene TRBJ2-1; D perhaps matches TRBD1 (6 bases). V lost 4 bases and J 6 bases, leaving 16 bases between the germline ends. This CDR3 has 15 residues. Germline values: CDR1 LGHDT, CDR2 YNNKEL (reference sequence). This chain's CDR3 is CASSLRSVRGNEQFF. Here the CDR3 DNA reads TGTGCCAGCAGCCTCCGAAGCGTCAGGGGCAATGAGCAGTTCTTC.

Many counts were recorded for this clonotype. The rearrangement links TRBV7-9 to TRBJ1-5; no reliable D call. Trimming removed 1 base from V and 7 bases from J, with 8 bases in between. CDR3 length equals 13 residues. Germline assignment: CDR1 SEHNR and CDR2 FQNEAQ (reference sequence). CDR3 amino acids: CASSLDSWQPQHF. The CDR3 DNA sequence: TGTGCCAGCAGCTTAGACTCGTGGCAGCCCCAGCATTTT.

A remark on this clonotype: This could be a read error, since a much larger clone is one nucleotide away. This chain uses TRBV2 with TRBJ2-7; TRBD1 aligns across 7 bases. CDR1 SNHLY and CDR2 FYNNEI come from the germline V gene. V was pared by 6 bases and J by 2 bases, with 7 bases of the junction left unmatched. CDR3 length equals 14 residues. The CDR3 loop is CASREDRTAYEQYF. In nucleotides, the CDR3 is TGTGCCAGCAGGGAGGACAGGACAGCCTACGAGCAGTACTTC.

This clonotype was seen a few times. A read error may explain this, as a much larger clone is one base away. V gene TRBV20-1 combines with J gene TRBJ2-7; 7 bases fit TRBD1. This CDR3 region has 12 residues. V shed 7 bases and J 4 bases; nucleotides not matched to a gene: 7. CDR1 is DFQATT and CDR2 is SNEGSKA in the germline V gene (reference sequence). The CDR3 DNA sequence: TGCAGTGGAACGGTACAGGGGTACGAGCAGTACTTC. It codes for CSGTVQGYEQYF.

Many counts were recorded for this clonotype. The rearrangement joins TRBV10-3 to TRBJ2-5; D unresolved. The CDR3 has 16 amino acids. V lost 2 bases and J lost 2, with 15 bases in between. Per the germline V gene, CDR1 is ENHRY and CDR2 is SYGVKD. In DNA, the CDR3 is TGTGCCATCAGTGAGACTTCGACCACACATCAAGAGACCCAGTACTTC. Residues: CAISETSTTHQETQYF.

This clonotype showed up just a few times. The chain employs TRBV6-6 and TRBJ1-6, with D perhaps matching TRBD1 (6 bases). The CDR3 runs 15 residues. CDR1 MNHNY and CDR2 SVGAGI come from the germline V gene (reference sequence). Trimming stripped 5 bases from V and 8 bases from J, with 16 bases between. The CDR3 region is CASSQSTGWDSPLHF. The DNA for the CDR3 is TGTGCCAGCAGTCAATCTACAGGGTGGGATTCACCCCTCCACTTT.

As to this clonotype: With a much larger clone just one base away, this may be a read error. V gene TRBV5-1 combines with J gene TRBJ1-1; no clear D gene. The germline V and J ends were trimmed by 3 bases and 0 bases, with 9 bases remaining between them. Germline lookup yields CDR1 SGHRS and CDR2 YFSETQ. CDR3 size: 14 residues. The CDR3 sequence is CASSWASVNTEAFF. In DNA form, the CDR3 reads TGCGCCAGCAGCTGGGCTTCAGTGAACACTGAAGCTTTCTTT.

As regards this clonotype: This clone may be a read error of a much larger clone one base away. This rearrangement joins TRBV30 to TRBJ2-4; D unresolved. Trimming left V 1 base short and J 0 bases short, with 19 bases between. Germline CDR1 and CDR2: GTSNPN and SVGIG (reference sequence). The CDR3 covers 18 residues. The CDR3 bases are TGTGCCTGGAGTGCCGACCCAGGTTCTATACTAGCCAAAAACATTCAGTACTTC. Its protein product is CAWSADPGSILAKNIQYF.

This clonotype appeared many times. J is TRBJ2-4 and V is TRBV5-6; D ambiguous. Germline CDR1 is SGHDT and CDR2 is YYEEEE. V was shortened by 4 bases and J by 0 bases, with 8 bases between the two germline ends. This CDR3 region has 14 residues. The CDR3 bases are TGTGCCAGCAGCCTCACAGTAGCCAAAAACATTCAGTACTTC. Amino acid sequence: CASSLTVAKNIQYF.

The chain carries TRBV28 and TRBJ2-2; 7 bases fit TRBD1. The CDR3 runs to 14 residues. Looked up from germline, CDR1 is MDHEN and CDR2 is SYDVKM. The junction had 12 bases not matched to a gene; V was cut back by 11 bases and J by 6 bases. Here the CDR3 DNA reads TGTGCCTTAAGGGGGCAGGGGATCGCCGGGGAGCTGTTTTTT. Its protein product is CALRGQGIAGELFF.

The J gene is TRBJ2-2, the V gene TRBV9; D call uncertain. CDR3 length equals 16 residues. V was shortened by 3 bases and J by 1 base, with 13 bases between the two germline ends. Per germline, CDR1 SGDLS and CDR2 YYNGEE. The CDR3 region has the DNA TGTGCCAGCAGCGGTGCCTACCCGGTGAACACCGGGGAGCTGTTTTTT. Translation gives CASSGAYPVNTGELFF.

For this clonotype: An end of the junction does not agree with germline; a read error may underlie this. This rearrangement joins TRBV7-9 to TRBJ1-1; 8 nucleotides line up with TRBD1. The CDR3 has 14 amino acids. The V gene's germline CDR1 is SEHNR and CDR2 FQNEAQ (reference sequence). CDR3 DNA: TGTGCCAGCAGCATTGGGGGACAGGCCGCTGAAGCTTGCTTT. Protein sequence: CASSIGGQAAEACF.

In the case of this clonotype: One base away lies a much larger clone, so this may be a sequencing read error. The J gene is TRBJ2-7, the V gene TRBV7-3, with D unclear. The CDR3 loop spans 15 amino acids. Looked up from germline, CDR1 is SGHTA and CDR2 is FQGTGA. Trimming cost V 2 bases and J 7 bases, with 18 bases left between them. CDR3 sequence: CASSLSPSGYNEQYF. For the CDR3, the DNA is TGTGCCAGCAGCTTATCGCCTTCGGGCTACAATGAGCAGTACTTC.

This clonotype was seen many times. J is TRBJ2-3 and V is TRBV7-9; D is possibly TRBD2 (5 bases). Trimming took 5 bases from V and 6 from J, leaving 12 bases between them. The CDR3 contains 13 residues. Germline assignment: CDR1 SEHNR and CDR2 FQNEAQ (reference sequence). The chain's CDR3 is CASSLGPGDTQYF. The CDR3 DNA sequence: TGTGCCAGCAGCCTCGGACCGGGGGATACGCAGTATTTT.

V and J are TRBV30 and TRBJ2-4; possible D gene TRBD2, 5 bases. This CDR3 region has 14 residues. Germline CDR1 is GTSNPN and CDR2 is SVGIG (reference sequence). Trimming pared 0 bases from V and 1 base from J, leaving 7 bases between. CDR3 amino acids: CAWSVPGAKNIQYF. CDR3 nucleotide sequence: TGTGCCTGGAGTGTACCGGGGGCCAAAAACATTCAGTACTTC.

This clonotype appeared many times. A read error may be the cause here, since a much bigger clone is one base away. The chain is built from TRBV4-2 and TRBJ2-5; 7 bases are shared with TRBD2. Per the germline V gene, CDR1 is LGHNA and CDR2 is YNFKEQ. Trimming took 0 bases from V and 11 from J; bases not matched to a gene: 15. This CDR3 spans 16 amino acids. CDR3 coding DNA: TGTGCCAGCAGCCAAGATGGGTCTAGCGGTTACAATGAGCAGTACTTC. Residues: CASSQDGSSGYNEQYF.

This clonotype was seen a few times. The J gene is TRBJ2-5, the V gene TRBV11-3; possibly TRBD2 for D (5 bases). V was pared by 5 bases and J by 2 bases, with 15 bases between. This CDR3 is built from 15 residues. Germline V gene data show CDR1 as SGHNT and CDR2 as YENEEA. CDR3 DNA sequence: TGTGCCAGCAGCCAAGTGACGGGAACACAAGAGACCCAGTACTTC. This codes for CASSQVTGTQETQYF.